This is a list of T cell receptor beta chains from one sample in a study of human T cells and chemical hapten exposure. TCRdb independently ran MiXCR on the RACE reads; one entry per CDR3 protein. This table has more than 70,000 distinct CDR3 sequences, roughly a tenth appearing once. The source was whole blood, collected in connection with sensitization to the hapten diphenylcyclopropenone (DPC). The receptors come from a woman between 25 and 40 years old with alopecia areata. Some clones in this sample may be carry-over from other donors' samples. The CDR3 runs from the conserved cysteine through the conserved F or W. Fields, in order: CDR3 length, D gene, J gene, clone size, V gene, CDR3 DNA, CDR3 protein. D genes are given only for firm matches. The listing skips clone size in some rows; elsewhere it reads once, few, many or a size class.

cdr3_length: 11
d_call: -
j_call: TRBJ2-7
clone_size: many
v_call: TRBV20-1
cdr3_nt: TGCAGTGCTCGGGCGGGTGTTGAGCAGTACTTC
cdr3_aa: CSARAGVEQYF

cdr3_length: 13
d_call: -
j_call: TRBJ2-7
clone_size: many
v_call: TRBV28
cdr3_nt: TGTGCCAGCAGTTTACCCTCCGCGAGGGAGCAGTACTTC
cdr3_aa: CASSLPSAREQYF

cdr3_length: 16
d_call: -
j_call: TRBJ1-5
clone_size: few
v_call: TRBV19
cdr3_nt: TGTGCCAGTAGTATCTCGGCAGCCGTTTACAATCAGCCCCAGCATTTT
cdr3_aa: CASSISAAVYNQPQHF

cdr3_length: 14
d_call: TRBD1
j_call: TRBJ1-6
clone_size: -
v_call: TRBV6-1
cdr3_nt: TGTGCCAGCAGGAGGGACAGGGGAAATGCGCCCCTCCACTTT
cdr3_aa: CASRRDRGNAPLHF

cdr3_length: 17
d_call: -
j_call: TRBJ1-5
clone_size: -
v_call: TRBV12-1
cdr3_nt: TGTGCCAGCAGCTTTGGGGGAGGGCTCAAGAGCAATCAGCCCCAGCATTTT
cdr3_aa: CASSFGGGLKSNQPQHF

cdr3_length: 14
d_call: TRBD1
j_call: TRBJ2-7
clone_size: few
v_call: TRBV7-9
cdr3_nt: TGTGCCAGCAGCCATCGGACAGGTCCTTACGAGCAGTACTTC
cdr3_aa: CASSHRTGPYEQYF

cdr3_length: 14
d_call: TRBD2
j_call: TRBJ2-1
clone_size: -
v_call: TRBV6-6
cdr3_nt: TGTGCCAGCCGGTCTAGCGGATCCTACAATGAGCAGTTCTTC
cdr3_aa: CASRSSGSYNEQFF

cdr3_length: 17
d_call: TRBD2
j_call: TRBJ2-5
clone_size: many
v_call: TRBV7-2
cdr3_nt: TGTGCCAGCAGCTTAGTAGGGACTAGCGGGAGTTGGAAGACCCAGTACTTC
cdr3_aa: CASSLVGTSGSWKTQYF

cdr3_length: 17
d_call: TRBD1
j_call: TRBJ1-6
clone_size: few
v_call: TRBV9
cdr3_nt: TGTGCCAGCAGCTCAGACCGGGACAGGGATTTTAATTCACCCCTCCACTTT
cdr3_aa: CASSSDRDRDFNSPLHF

cdr3_length: 16
d_call: TRBD2
j_call: TRBJ2-1
clone_size: few
v_call: TRBV20-1
cdr3_nt: TGCAGTGCTAGAGACCTAGCGGGCAATTCCTACAATGAGCAGTTCTTC
cdr3_aa: CSARDLAGNSYNEQFF

cdr3_length: 11
d_call: TRBD1
j_call: TRBJ1-1
clone_size: many
v_call: TRBV29-1
cdr3_nt: TGCACAGGGGGCCCGAACACTGAAGCTTTCTTT
cdr3_aa: CTGGPNTEAFF

cdr3_length: 17
d_call: -
j_call: TRBJ2-3
clone_size: few
v_call: TRBV29-1
cdr3_nt: TGCAGCGTCTCTTCTAGCGCAGGTATCTTCGGCACAGATACGCAGTATTTT
cdr3_aa: CSVSSSAGIFGTDTQYF

cdr3_length: 12
d_call: -
j_call: TRBJ2-4
clone_size: -
v_call: TRBV29-1
cdr3_nt: TGCAGCGCATTAGCAGGGAAAAACATTCAGTACTTC
cdr3_aa: CSALAGKNIQYF

cdr3_length: 13
d_call: -
j_call: TRBJ2-6
clone_size: many
v_call: TRBV29-1
cdr3_nt: TGCAGCGCGACCCTCGCCGGGGCCAACGTCCTGACTTTC
cdr3_aa: CSATLAGANVLTF

cdr3_length: 13
d_call: -
j_call: TRBJ2-5
clone_size: few
v_call: TRBV28
cdr3_nt: TGTGCCAGCAGTAGGACTGTCCAAGAGACCCAGTACTTC
cdr3_aa: CASSRTVQETQYF

cdr3_length: 15
d_call: -
j_call: TRBJ2-3
clone_size: -
v_call: TRBV7-2
cdr3_nt: TGTGCCAGCAGGGATATCCGAGAGAGCACAGATACGCAGTATTTT
cdr3_aa: CASRDIRESTDTQYF

cdr3_length: 17
d_call: TRBD2
j_call: TRBJ2-3
clone_size: many
v_call: TRBV7-9
cdr3_nt: TGTGCCAGCAGCCCAGGTGGGACTAGCGGGGTCACAGATACGCAGTATTTT
cdr3_aa: CASSPGGTSGVTDTQYF

cdr3_length: 16
d_call: TRBD1
j_call: TRBJ2-1
clone_size: -
v_call: TRBV10-3
cdr3_nt: TGTGCCATCAGCCGACTGGACAGGGCGTATGTGAATGAGCAGTTCTTC
cdr3_aa: CAISRLDRAYVNEQFF

cdr3_length: 13
d_call: TRBD1
j_call: TRBJ1-2
clone_size: -
v_call: TRBV29-1
cdr3_nt: TGCAGCGCCGGACAGGGGCTTGGCTATGGCTACACCTTC
cdr3_aa: CSAGQGLGYGYTF

cdr3_length: 16
d_call: -
j_call: TRBJ2-1
clone_size: few
v_call: TRBV6-2/TRBV6-3
cdr3_nt: TGTGCCAGCAGTTACCAGACCCCCCTAGCGACCAATGAGCAGTTCTTC
cdr3_aa: CASSYQTPLATNEQFF

cdr3_length: 11
d_call: -
j_call: TRBJ2-3
clone_size: many
v_call: TRBV7-9
cdr3_nt: TGTGCCAGCAGCTTGGCAGATACGCAGTATTTT
cdr3_aa: CASSLADTQYF

cdr3_length: 17
d_call: TRBD2
j_call: TRBJ2-3
clone_size: few
v_call: TRBV4-3
cdr3_nt: TGCGCCAGCAGCCAAGGAAAGCGGGAGAGAGTCACAGATACGCAGTATTTT
cdr3_aa: CASSQGKRERVTDTQYF

cdr3_length: 17
d_call: -
j_call: TRBJ2-6
clone_size: -
v_call: TRBV6-6
cdr3_nt: TGTGCCAGCAGTTTTTCGGGCGCAAGCTCTGGGGCCAACGTCCTGACTTTC
cdr3_aa: CASSFSGASSGANVLTF

cdr3_length: 15
d_call: -
j_call: TRBJ1-3
clone_size: -
v_call: TRBV18
cdr3_nt: TGTGCCAGCTCACCACTCGATACTTCTGGAAACACCATATATTTT
cdr3_aa: CASSPLDTSGNTIYF

cdr3_length: 16
d_call: -
j_call: TRBJ1-6
clone_size: many
v_call: TRBV4-3
cdr3_nt: TGCGCCAGCAGCCAAGAATTCAGCGGGGAAGGATCACCCCTCCACTTT
cdr3_aa: CASSQEFSGEGSPLHF

cdr3_length: 12
d_call: -
j_call: TRBJ1-2
clone_size: few
v_call: TRBV9
cdr3_nt: TGTGCCAGCAGCGCTTCCCATAGGGGCTACACCTTC
cdr3_aa: CASSASHRGYTF

cdr3_length: 14
d_call: -
j_call: TRBJ2-5
clone_size: many
v_call: TRBV5-1
cdr3_nt: TGCGCCAGCCACCCGCTGACAGGTGAAGAGACCCAGTACTTC
cdr3_aa: CASHPLTGEETQYF

cdr3_length: 13
d_call: -
j_call: TRBJ1-2
clone_size: -
v_call: TRBV11-2
cdr3_nt: TGTGCCAGCAGCCCCGACAGTAACTATGGCTACACCTTC
cdr3_aa: CASSPDSNYGYTF

cdr3_length: 14
d_call: TRBD1
j_call: TRBJ1-4
clone_size: many
v_call: TRBV28
cdr3_nt: TGTGCCAGCACACGACAGGGGGTAGGCGAAAAACTGTTTTTT
cdr3_aa: CASTRQGVGEKLFF

cdr3_length: 14
d_call: TRBD2
j_call: TRBJ2-5
clone_size: -
v_call: TRBV6-2/TRBV6-3
cdr3_nt: TGTGCCAGCAGTCCAAGGGGACTAGAAGAGACCCAGTACTTC
cdr3_aa: CASSPRGLEETQYF

cdr3_length: 15
d_call: -
j_call: TRBJ2-7
clone_size: many
v_call: TRBV7-9
cdr3_nt: TGTGCCAGCAGCTCCCCCTCCCGCCGCTCCTACGAGCAGTACTTC
cdr3_aa: CASSSPSRRSYEQYF

cdr3_length: 17
d_call: -
j_call: TRBJ1-5
clone_size: many
v_call: TRBV4-1
cdr3_nt: TGCGCCAGCAGCCAAGAGCTGGGTGGCGGTAGCAATCAGCCCCAGCATTTT
cdr3_aa: CASSQELGGGSNQPQHF

cdr3_length: 15
d_call: -
j_call: TRBJ1-1
clone_size: many
v_call: TRBV5-6
cdr3_nt: TGTGCCAGCAGCTGGGGGGCCAGGGCGAACACTGAAGCTTTCTTT
cdr3_aa: CASSWGARANTEAFF

cdr3_length: 15
d_call: -
j_call: TRBJ1-4
clone_size: many
v_call: TRBV28
cdr3_nt: TGTGCCAGCAGCCCGAGGGGTAACGCTAATGAAAAACTGTTTTTT
cdr3_aa: CASSPRGNANEKLFF

cdr3_length: 15
d_call: -
j_call: TRBJ2-5
clone_size: -
v_call: TRBV11-2
cdr3_nt: TGTGCCAGCAGCTCCTACCAGGGATTTCAAGAGACCCAGTACTTC
cdr3_aa: CASSSYQGFQETQYF

cdr3_length: 13
d_call: -
j_call: TRBJ2-3
clone_size: few
v_call: TRBV20-1
cdr3_nt: TGCAGTGCTGTCGGGGACCGCACAGATACGCAGTATTTT
cdr3_aa: CSAVGDRTDTQYF

cdr3_length: 16
d_call: -
j_call: TRBJ2-1
clone_size: many
v_call: TRBV20-1
cdr3_nt: TGCAGTGCTAGAGGGAGTAGCGGACATACCTACAATGAGCAGTTCTTC
cdr3_aa: CSARGSSGHTYNEQFF

cdr3_length: 15
d_call: -
j_call: TRBJ2-2
clone_size: many
v_call: TRBV9
cdr3_nt: TGTGCCAGCAGCCCTCGGACAGCGAACACCGGGGAGCTGTTTTTT
cdr3_aa: CASSPRTANTGELFF

cdr3_length: 14
d_call: TRBD1
j_call: TRBJ1-2
clone_size: many
v_call: TRBV4-3
cdr3_nt: TGCGCCAGCAGCCAAGACAGGGGGCTGAATGGCTACACCTTC
cdr3_aa: CASSQDRGLNGYTF

cdr3_length: 16
d_call: TRBD2
j_call: TRBJ2-2
clone_size: -
v_call: TRBV5-1
cdr3_nt: TGCGCCAGCAGGTACTCCGGGACTAGCTACACCGGGGAGCTGTTTTTT
cdr3_aa: CASRYSGTSYTGELFF

cdr3_length: 16
d_call: -
j_call: TRBJ2-3
clone_size: few
v_call: TRBV7-2
cdr3_nt: TGTGCCAGCAAAAGTGGCGGGCGTAACCAGGGAGATACGCAGTATTTT
cdr3_aa: CASKSGGRNQGDTQYF

cdr3_length: 13
d_call: -
j_call: TRBJ2-1
clone_size: few
v_call: TRBV6-5
cdr3_nt: TGTGCCAGCAGGGGGAGGACGGGCGGTGAGCAGTTCTTC
cdr3_aa: CASRGRTGGEQFF

cdr3_length: 18
d_call: -
j_call: TRBJ1-6
clone_size: -
v_call: TRBV6-5
cdr3_nt: TGTGCCAGCAGTTACTCGATAGTAGGTGGGACGGTGAATTCACCCCTCCACTTT
cdr3_aa: CASSYSIVGGTVNSPLHF

cdr3_length: 16
d_call: TRBD1
j_call: TRBJ2-3
clone_size: few
v_call: TRBV7-9
cdr3_nt: TGTGCCAGCAGCTTACCAAGGACAGGGGGCGCAAATACGCAGTATTTT
cdr3_aa: CASSLPRTGGANTQYF